This TCR beta chain was documented in a study of blood T cell repertoires in COVID-19 (dated by TCRdb to the early 2020s). Looking at the study overall: Collaborator samples came from the United States, Italy and Spain and covered acute and convalescent phases of COVID-19. The dataset comprised deeply sampled blood TCRbeta repertoires from subjects exposed to, actively infected with, or recovered from COVID-19. The prospective study material was composed of cDNA or gDNA derived from T cells, B-cell-depleted T cells, or PBMCs. The sample metadata nearly always contained a de-identified subject ID, COVID-19 status, age in years and sex. Samples came from the ongoing ImmuneRACE study (first 160 participants) plus 1,254 subjects from 6 global collaborators. Where HLA class I and class II types were available, the types were taken from metadata supplied by the sample provider, not from assay-based typing. The repertoires were released in a freely available public database meant as a resource for research on the immune response to SARS-CoV-2.

In the case of this clone: It lacks a known antigen. No quality values exist for individual bases; no much larger clone is one base distant.

Paper-wide results and their limitations: The quantity of clinical and demographic metadata differed by source and by participant and was supplied without curation.

Participants in the prospective study were aged about 18 to 89 years, lived in about two dozen United States geographic areas, and enrolled through a virtual design. To assign participants to cohorts, the prospective study relied on clinical history that participants themselves reported in a screening survey and a study questionnaire. Recovered participants in ImmuneRACE Cohort 3 were defined as having two consecutive negative NP/OP PCR tests, clearance from a healthcare professional, or resolution of symptoms. Mobile phlebotomists in the prospective study collected whole blood, serum and a nasopharyngeal or oropharyngeal swab from every participant. Participants in the prospective study had the option to provide additional blood draws and questionnaires over a 2-month period. Before DNA extraction, prospective study blood samples were shipped either frozen or at room temperature. Reading the germline V gene gives CDR1 SGHRS and CDR2 YFSETQ. Cut back by 0 bases and 10 bases, the V and J ends lie 8 bases apart. The CDR3, cysteine through phenylalanine, is 12 amino acids long. Of the read, only the CDR3 DNA is kept; its 36 bases are in frame from base 1.

TCRbeta CDR3 regions were amplified from genomic DNA by means of the immunoSEQ Assay, a bias-controlled multiplex PCR. As for the original processing: Nucleated cell counts per sample were estimated from amplification of reference gene primers within the assay. To quantify the absolute abundance of each unique TCRbeta CDR3 rearrangement, sequence reads were collapsed and filtered. For each sample, productive Simpson clonality was calculated as the square root of Simpson's diversity index across productive rearrangements. Sourced from immuneACCESS, this table was stored by TCRdb with only in-frame sequences that have V and J called. A share of the clones is absent; for the studies checked, an unresolved V gene accounts for under half, and the remainder has no known explanation. The V and J calls and clone size are taken from that table; D and trimming were inferred from the DNA. The sample contains 150,000 to 200,000 clones, over 75% of them found a single time. 9% to 10% of the sample is held by the ten biggest clonotypes.

Input material: PBMCs or T cells enriched from blood (not recorded which). This TCR derives from a woman in her late teens or twenties who had recovered from COVID-19. The chain uses TRBV5-1 and TRBJ2-1; a tentative D call is TRBD2 (6 bases match). The nucleotide sequence is given as TGCGCCAGCAGCTTGGGGGGAGGCGAGCAGTTCTTC. It translates to CASSLGGGEQFF.